This T cell receptor beta chain was identified in a study of cytomegalovirus exposure and HLA in healthy donors. At the level of the study: About four fifths of some 390 genotyped donors fell in the Caucasian-associated ancestry cluster.

The CDR3 runs 14 residues. Vbeta (60) and Jbeta (13) primers were used in the PCR. Methods used by the authors: Approximately 11 million of 65 million to 95 million unique TCR beta chains were shared, per a later count. Sequencing was performed with immunoSEQ multiplex PCR; in TCRdb, only in-frame clones are kept and a portion is missing. V and J calls and clone size are given by that table; D and trimming were obtained from the DNA. This sample has about 160,000 clones; less than 80% occur once, and the top ten carry more than 3.5%. Whole-study findings and limits: Rarity marked most TCR sequences, yet some public TCRs occurred in many donors.

This clone appeared a few times. What it binds is unknown. Sequencing used PBMCs. This clonotype originated in a man in his forties in good health and CMV-seronegative. This chain joins TRBV21-1 and TRBJ2-1; TRBD2 reflects the table's D call only, with no check against the DNA. TRBV21-1 is an annotated pseudogene. The CDR3 DNA follows: TGTGCCAGCAGCACCGAACCGGTTAGTGGTGAGCAGTTCTTC. Its protein is CASSTEPVSGEQFF.